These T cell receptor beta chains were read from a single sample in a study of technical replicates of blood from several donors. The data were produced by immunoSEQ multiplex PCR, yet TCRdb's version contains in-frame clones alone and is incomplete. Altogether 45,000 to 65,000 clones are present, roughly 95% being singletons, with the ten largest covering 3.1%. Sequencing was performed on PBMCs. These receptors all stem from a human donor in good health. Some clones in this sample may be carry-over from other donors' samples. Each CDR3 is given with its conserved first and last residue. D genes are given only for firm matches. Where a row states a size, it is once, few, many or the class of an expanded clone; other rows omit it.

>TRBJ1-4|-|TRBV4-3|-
TGCGCCAGCAGCCCGGACTCGTGGTCAGGCCTTTCTGAAAAACTGTTTTTT
CASSPDSWSGLSEKLFF
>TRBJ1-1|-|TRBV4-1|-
TGCGCCAGCAGCCAACCAGGAATTCCCATGAACACTGAAGCTTTCTTT
CASSQPGIPMNTEAFF
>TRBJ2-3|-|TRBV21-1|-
TGTGCCAGCAGCATTAGAACAGGGATGGAGACGCAGTATTTT
CASSIRTGMETQYF
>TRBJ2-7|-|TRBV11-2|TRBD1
TGTGCCAGCAGCCTAGGGACAGGGGGCTACGAGCAGTACTTC
CASSLGTGGYEQYF
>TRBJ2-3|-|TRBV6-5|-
TGTGCCAGCAGTCTAGATTTCACTAGCACAGATACGCAGTATTTT
CASSLDFTSTDTQYF
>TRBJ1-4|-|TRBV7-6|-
TGTGCCAGCAGCTCCCGTGGGGCAGGGTCTAATGAAAAACTGTTTTTT
CASSSRGAGSNEKLFF
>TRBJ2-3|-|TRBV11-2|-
TGTGCCAGCAGCCGCCGGGATACGCAGTATTTT
CASSRRDTQYF
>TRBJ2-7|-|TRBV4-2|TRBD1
TGTGCCAGCAGCCAAGGGGACAGGGATTTGGAGCAGTACTTC
CASSQGDRDLEQYF
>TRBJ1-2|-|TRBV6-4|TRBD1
TGTGCCAGCAGTGAAACCAGACAGGGATCGGGCTACACCTTC
CASSETRQGSGYTF
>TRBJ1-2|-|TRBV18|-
TGTGCCAGCTCAGAACGACAGGTCTATGGCTACACCTTC
CASSERQVYGYTF
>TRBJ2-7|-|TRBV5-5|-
TGTGCCAGCAGCTTGGGTAGCGATTCCTACGAGCAGTACTTC
CASSLGSDSYEQYF
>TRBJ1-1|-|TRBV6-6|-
TGTGCCAGCAGCCCTACGGTAGGGGGAACTGAAGCTTTCTTT
CASSPTVGGTEAFF
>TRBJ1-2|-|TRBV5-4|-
TGTGCCAGCAGCTTGACCGGGGGGAAGAGCTACACCTTC
CASSLTGGKSYTF
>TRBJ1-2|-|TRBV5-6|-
TGTGCCAGCAGCTTGCAGGACCGGGGTCGCTATGGCTACACCTTC
CASSLQDRGRYGYTF
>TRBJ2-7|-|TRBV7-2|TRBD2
TGTGCCAGCAGCTCCCTAGGCGGGGGGCCGCCCTACGAGCAGTACTTC
CASSSLGGGPPYEQYF
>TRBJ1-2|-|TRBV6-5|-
TGTGCCAGCAGTCCGGACATCTTCTATGGCTACACCTTC
CASSPDIFYGYTF
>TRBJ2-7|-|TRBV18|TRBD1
TGTGCCAGCTCACCCCCCGGGACAGGAACAACCTACGAGCAGTACTTC
CASSPPGTGTTYEQYF
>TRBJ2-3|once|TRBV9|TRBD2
TGTGCCAGCAGCGCGGCCGGGACTAGGGCAGATACGCAGTATTTT
CASSAAGTRADTQYF
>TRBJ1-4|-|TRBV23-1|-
TGCGCCAGCAGTCCGCGGACTGAGAATGAAAAACTGTTTTTT
CASSPRTENEKLFF
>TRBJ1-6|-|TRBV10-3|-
TGTGCCATCAGCTTCAGACAGACGGGACACCTCCACTTT
CAISFRQTGHLHF
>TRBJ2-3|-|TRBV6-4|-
TGTGCCAGCAGTGACGGAGGAGCAGATACGCAGTATTTT
CASSDGGADTQYF
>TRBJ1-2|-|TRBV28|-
TGTGCCAGCAGTTTATCGAACCGGGTGAAAGAGGATGGCTACACCTTC
CASSLSNRVKEDGYTF
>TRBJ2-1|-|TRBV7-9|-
TGTGCCAGCAGCAAACTAGTGGAGCTGGATGAGCAGTTCTTC
CASSKLVELDEQFF
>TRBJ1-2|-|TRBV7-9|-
TGTGCCAGCAGCTTACAGAACTATGGCTACACCTTC
CASSLQNYGYTF
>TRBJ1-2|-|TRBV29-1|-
TGCAGCGTTGATAAGGCAGGGTATAACTATGGCTACACCTTC
CSVDKAGYNYGYTF
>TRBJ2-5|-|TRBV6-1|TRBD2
TGTGCCAGCAGTTCCTTAGCGGGGGAGGTAGAGACCCAGTACTTC
CASSSLAGEVETQYF
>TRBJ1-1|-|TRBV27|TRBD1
TGTGCCAGCAGACCGGGAAATCGACAGGGACTGAACACTGAAGCTTTCTTT
CASRPGNRQGLNTEAFF
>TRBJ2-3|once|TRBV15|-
TGTGCCACCAGCAATCGGGAAGGGACAGATACGCAGTATTTT
CATSNREGTDTQYF
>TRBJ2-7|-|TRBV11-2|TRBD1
TGTGCCAGCAGCTCAGACAGGGGGCTCACCTACGAGCAGTACTTC
CASSSDRGLTYEQYF
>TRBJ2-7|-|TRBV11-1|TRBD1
TGTGCCAGCAGCTCCCGGGACAGGGACCACGAGCAGTACTTC
CASSSRDRDHEQYF
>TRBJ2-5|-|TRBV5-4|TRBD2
TGTGCCAGCAGCCACGGGAGACCTGGCGGGAGGGCCGCGGAGACCCAGTACTTC
CASSHGRPGGRAAETQYF
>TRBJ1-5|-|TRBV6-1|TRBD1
TGTGCCAGCAGCGGCGAGGGGGACAGTCAGCCCCAGCATTTT
CASSGEGDSQPQHF
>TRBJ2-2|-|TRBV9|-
TGTGCCAGCAGCGTAACAGGAAGAACCGGGGAGCTGTTTTTT
CASSVTGRTGELFF
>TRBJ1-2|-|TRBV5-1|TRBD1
TGCGCCAGCAGCTTACCGGGACAGGACTATGGCTACACCTTC
CASSLPGQDYGYTF
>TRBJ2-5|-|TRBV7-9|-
TGTGCCAGCCAAACCGGGACTTCAGATTCTGAGACCCAGTACTTC
CASQTGTSDSETQYF
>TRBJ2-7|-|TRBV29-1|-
TGCAGCGTTGAGGGGGAGGGGGAGACCTACGAGCAGTACTTC
CSVEGEGETYEQYF
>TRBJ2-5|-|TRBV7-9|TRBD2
TGTGCCAGCAGCTTCGGGGGGGTCCAAGAGACCCAGTACTTC
CASSFGGVQETQYF